This T cell receptor (beta chain) was captured in a study of regulatory T cells in long-lasting Graves disease. General study points: Segments TRBV28, TRBJ1-2 and TRBJ2-5 showed preferential usage in persistent disease. A reduction in accuracy may have resulted from the small sample size.

The CDR3 is 16 residues long. CDR1 is SGHRS, CDR2 YFSETQ, per germline. With 4 bases clipped from V and 4 bases from J, the junction kept 9 bases outside the gene matches. Library construction for TCR beta used iRepertoire HTBI primers and Arm-PCR of CDR3 regions. TCRdb itself ran the multiplex PCR reads through MiXCR, one entry per CDR3 protein. The sample has a few hundred thousand distinct CDR3 sequences, roughly a fifth seen once. On this clonotype itself: What it binds is unknown.

Time point indicated: persistent/refractory GD, antithyroid drugs over 5 years with positive TRAb. RNA isolated from PBMCs was used to make the TCR library. This chain links TRBV5-1 with TRBJ2-3, with TRBD2 matching over 10 bases. The origin of this receptor is a female donor with Graves disease. The source material was peripheral blood mononuclear cells (PBMCs), sampled when the disease was refractory, from a patient treated with antithyroid drugs. CDR3 nucleotide sequence: TGCGCCAGCAGCGTAGCGGGAGGTTATTCCCCAGATACGCAGTATTTT. This encodes CASSVAGGYSPDTQYF. Filled out from reference TRBV5-1 and TRBJ2-3, the complete variable domain reads KAGVTQTPRYLIKTRGQQVTLSCSPISGHRSVSWYQQTPGQGLQFLFEYFSETQRNKGNFPGRFSGRQFSNSRSEMNVSTLELGDSALYLCASSVAGGYSPDTQYFGPGTRLTVL.